This T cell receptor beta chain was sequenced for a study of cytomegalovirus exposure and HLA in healthy donors. The study ran its PCR with 60 Vbeta and 13 Jbeta primers. Profiled with immunoSEQ multiplex PCR; TCRdb holds only in-frame clones, not every one. Recorded for this sample: some 130,000 clones. CDR1 SGHVS and CDR2 FNYEAQ come from the germline V gene. The CDR3 extends over 16 amino acids. The V end lost 5 bases, the J end lost 6 bases, and 22 bases lay between the germline ends. The TCR originated in a man younger than 35 in good health and CMV-seronegative. The chain is built from TRBV7-6 and TRBJ1-1; no clear D gene. The sequencing sample was made of PBMCs. In nucleotides, the CDR3 is TGTGCCAGCAGCCCCTACATCGGCGGGTCGCGGGCTGAAGCTTTCTTT. Translating gives CASSPYIGGSRAEAFF.